A single sample gave rise to the 24 T cell receptor beta chains below, sequenced in a study of T cell clonotyping in hematopoietic cell transplantation (TCRdb year 2021). Library preparation used the immunoSEQ multiplex PCR assay. In TCRdb, the immuneACCESS table is reduced to in-frame sequences with V and J assigned. These tables do not hold every clone; where another copy was compared, an unresolved V gene accounts for under half, and the others remain unexplained. For this sample there are about 76,000 clones; almost 97% appear just once. The ten largest clones take up roughly 1.5% of the sample. Read against the paper, the sample's time point label means: recipient sample about 28 days before transplant, after cytoreduction. The sample consisted of peripheral blood mononuclear cells, taken before stem cell transplant. These receptors were taken from a woman in her forties or fifties with acute myeloid leukemia. Some clones in this sample may be carry-over from other donors' samples.

J is TRBJ1-5 and V is TRBV10-1; possible D gene TRBD1, 5 bases. Germline V gene sequence: CDR1 WNHNN, CDR2 SYGVQD (reference sequence). Deletions cut 2 bases from V and 0 bases from J, with 14 bases between. The CDR3 length is 17 residues. For the CDR3, the DNA is TGCGCCAGCAGTGAGACATACAGGAAGTATAGCAATCAGCCCCAGCATTTT. Translating gives CASSETYRKYSNQPQHF.

The CDR3 here is CASSLADSAAEQFF. CDR3 DNA sequence: TGCGCCAGCAGCTTGGCGGACAGCGCGGCTGAGCAGTTCTTC. This rearrangement joins TRBV5-1 to TRBJ2-1, with a weak D call TRBD1 (6 bases). V was clipped by 0 bases and J by 9 bases, with 13 bases between them. There are 14 residues in the CDR3. Germline CDR1 and CDR2: SGHRS and YFSETQ.

The chain is built from TRBV7-2 and TRBJ2-3; 8 bases line up with TRBD1. The CDR3 covers 15 residues. J was trimmed by 5 bases and V by 5 bases; bases with no gene match: 9. Per the germline V gene, CDR1 is SGHTA and CDR2 is FQGNSA. CDR3 nucleotides: TGTGCCAGCAGCCAAAGATCAGGGGGCAAAGATACGCAGTATTTT. Amino acids: CASSQRSGGKDTQYF.

This chain joins TRBV7-3 and TRBJ1-1; a weak D match, TRBD1 (6 bases). CDR1 SGHTA and CDR2 FQGTGA come from the germline V gene. V was trimmed by 2 bases and J by 0 bases, leaving 13 bases between them. This CDR3 has 16 residues. CDR3 loop: CASSLWGPEMNTEAFF. As DNA, the CDR3 is TGTGCCAGCAGCTTATGGGGGCCAGAAATGAACACTGAAGCTTTCTTT. Combining the CDR3 with reference TRBV7-3 and TRBJ1-1 gives the whole variable domain GAGVSQTPSNKVTEKGKYVELRCDPISGHTALYWYRQSLGQGPEFLIYFQGTGAADDSGLPNDRFFAVRPEGSVSTLKIQRTERGDSAVYLCASSLWGPEMNTEAFFGQGTRLTVV.

The rearrangement joins TRBV11-2 to TRBJ2-2, with D uncertain. The CDR3 has 14 residues. Germline V lookup: CDR1 SGHAT, CDR2 FQNNGV. Trimming removed 1 base from V and 1 base from J, with 4 bases in between. The CDR3 DNA reads as TGTGCCAGCAGCTTAGTTCTGAACACCGGGGAGCTGTTTTTT. This translates into CASSLVLNTGELFF.

This clone was recorded only once. The chain recombines TRBV28 with TRBJ2-7, with 8 bases lining up with TRBD2. The CDR3 totals 15 residues. V was clipped by 6 bases and J by 0 bases; unmatched bases: 7. Germline V lookup: CDR1 MDHEN, CDR2 SYDVKM. The CDR3 bases are TGTGCCAGCAGCTGGGCGGGGGGCAGCTCCTACGAGCAGTACTTC. Its protein is CASSWAGGSSYEQYF.

The chain joins TRBV30 to TRBJ2-1, with 8 bases that match TRBD2. This CDR3 has 16 amino acids. Trimming at V came to 1 base and at J to 3 bases, leaving 8 bases not matched to a gene. Germline V lookup: CDR1 GTSNPN, CDR2 SVGIG (reference sequence). The CDR3 DNA follows: TGTGCCTGGAGTGGCGGGGGGTCATCGATCTACAATGAGCAGTTCTTC. This codes for CAWSGGGSSIYNEQFF.

V usage is TRBV5-6 and J usage is TRBJ1-1; no firm D call. Trimming took 0 bases from V and 2 from J, leaving 14 bases between them. Per germline, CDR1 SGHDT and CDR2 YYEEEE. The CDR3 is made up of 16 amino acids. The CDR3 sequence is CASSLATGFRNTEAFF. DNA of the CDR3: TGTGCCAGCAGCTTGGCAACTGGGTTTCGAAACACTGAAGCTTTCTTT.

The chain employs TRBV10-1 and TRBJ1-1; a possible D gene is TRBD1 (6 bases). CDR1 WNHNN and CDR2 SYGVQD come from the germline V gene (reference sequence). Between the trimmed V and J ends, which lost 3 bases and 4 bases, there was a span of 12 bases. The CDR3 has 14 amino acids. The CDR3, as DNA: TGCGCCAGCAGTGAAGGGGGACAACGCACTGAAGCTTTCTTT. Its translation is CASSEGGQRTEAFF.

This chain connects TRBV10-3 to TRBJ1-5; D not certain. This CDR3 spans 12 amino acids. Trimming cost V 6 bases and J 3 bases, with 6 bases left between them. Germline assignment: CDR1 ENHRY and CDR2 SYGVKD. CDR3 DNA sequence: TGTGCCATCAGGGGCTCCAATCAGCCCCAGCATTTT. Amino acid sequence: CAIRGSNQPQHF.

The rearrangement links TRBV7-9 to TRBJ2-2; no definite D call. V was clipped by 5 bases and J by 7 bases, with 17 bases between them. This CDR3 region has 15 residues. The V gene's germline CDR1 is SEHNR and CDR2 FQNEAQ (reference sequence). The DNA of the CDR3 is TGTGCCAGCAGCCCCGCATGGGGAAGTCACGGGGAGCTGTTTTTT. It yields the protein CASSPAWGSHGELFF.

V and J are TRBV9 and TRBJ1-1; D might be TRBD1 (5 bases). V lost 3 bases and J lost 0, with 9 bases in between. Per the germline V gene, CDR1 is SGDLS and CDR2 is YYNGEE. The CDR3 is 14 residues long. The CDR3 region has the DNA TGTGCCAGCAGCGCGGACATCGTGAACACTGAAGCTTTCTTT. As protein: CASSADIVNTEAFF.

The V and J genes are TRBV5-1 and TRBJ1-3; weak D call: TRBD1 (5 bases). V was clipped by 0 bases and J by 0 bases, with 7 bases between them. Germline-derived CDR1 and CDR2 are SGHRS and YFSETQ. The CDR3 is made up of 15 amino acids. As DNA, the CDR3 is TGCGCCAGCAGCTTGGACGACAGCTCTGGAAACACCATATATTTT. Its translation: CASSLDDSSGNTIYF.

This clone came up once. This chain connects TRBV27 to TRBJ2-3; no firm D call. Trimming stripped 3 bases from V and 3 bases from J, with 7 bases between. CDR1 and CDR2 from the germline V gene are MNHEY and SMNVEV (reference sequence). The CDR3 has 13 amino acids. The CDR3 protein is CASSLGRTDTQYF. Here the CDR3 DNA reads TGTGCCAGCAGTTTGGGTCGGACAGATACGCAGTATTTT.

This chain uses TRBV5-6 with TRBJ2-7, with 9 bases lining up with TRBD1. V lost 5 bases to trimming and J lost 1 base; unmatched junction nucleotides: 7. CDR3 length: 15 residues. Germline CDR1 reads SGHDT; CDR2 reads YYEEEE. CDR3 sequence reads: CASRTLQGASYEQYF. CDR3 nucleotide sequence: TGTGCCAGCAGAACTTTACAGGGGGCTTCCTACGAGCAGTACTTC. Full variable domain (remainder filled in from reference TRBV5-6 and TRBJ2-7): DAGVTQSPTHLIKTRGQQVTLRCSPKSGHDTVSWYQQALGQGPQFIFQYYEEEERQRGNFPDRFSGHQFPNYSSELNVNALLLGDSALYLCASRTLQGASYEQYFGPGTRLTVT.

The chain joins TRBV30 to TRBJ2-7, with D tentatively TRBD1 (5 bases). This CDR3 region has 12 residues. Germline assignment: CDR1 GTSNPN and CDR2 SVGIG (reference sequence). With 6 bases removed from V and 2 bases from J, the gap between germline ends came to 11 bases. For the CDR3, the DNA is TGTGCCTGCCAGGGCCTTGCCTACGAGCAGTACTTC. The encoded protein is CACQGLAYEQYF.

V and J are TRBV28 and TRBJ2-5, with D possibly matching TRBD1 (6 bases). The length of the CDR3 is 13 residues. Germline CDR1 and CDR2: MDHEN and SYDVKM. Trimming left V 8 bases short and J 5 bases short, with 15 bases between. The DNA of the CDR3 is TGTGCCAGCGGACTCGGACAGCCGGAGACCCAGTACTTC. Protein: CASGLGQPETQYF.

DNA for the CDR3: TGTGCCAGCAGGCGGGACAGGGGGACTGGAAACACCATATATTTT. Protein: CASRRDRGTGNTIYF. V gene TRBV7-6 combines with J gene TRBJ1-3, with 11 bases matching TRBD1. Germline V gives CDR1 SGHVS, CDR2 FNYEAQ. The CDR3 is 15 amino acids. V dropped 6 bases and J dropped 2; count of bases not matched to a gene: 3.

The rearrangement uses TRBV5-1 and TRBJ2-7; tentative D call: TRBD1 (5 bases). Germline-derived CDR1 and CDR2 are SGHRS and YFSETQ. The CDR3 covers 13 residues. Trimming removed 5 bases from V and 4 bases from J, with 13 bases in between. CDR3 sequence (DNA): TGCGCCAGCAGTTTTCAGGGCAATTACGAGCAGTACTTC. This codes for CASSFQGNYEQYF.

V usage is TRBV28 and J usage is TRBJ1-5; the D gene is possibly TRBD1 (5 bases). V was cut by 6 bases and J by 2 bases, with 14 bases left in between. Germline V CDR1 and CDR2: MDHEN, SYDVKM. This CDR3 is 15 amino acids long. CDR3: CASRMDRGGNQPQHF. The DNA of the CDR3 is TGTGCCAGCAGGATGGACCGGGGGGGCAATCAGCCCCAGCATTTT. Filled out from reference TRBV28 and TRBJ1-5, the complete variable domain reads DVKVTQSSRYLVKRTGEKVFLECVQDMDHENMFWYRQDPGLGLRLIYFSYDVKMKEKGDIPEGYSVSREKKERFSLILESASTNQTSMYLCASRMDRGGNQPQHFGDGTRLSIL.

The V call is TRBV28, the J call TRBJ1-2, with D perhaps matching TRBD1 (5 bases). The V and J ends lost 4 bases and 5 bases respectively, with 11 bases between them. The CDR3 covers 13 residues. CDR1 and CDR2 from the germline V gene are MDHEN and SYDVKM. Here the CDR3 DNA reads TGTGCCAGCAGTTCTGGGACGGCTTATGGCTACACCTTC. Amino acids: CASSSGTAYGYTF.

The sample holds one count of this clone. The chain links TRBV6-1 to TRBJ2-7; perhaps TRBD2 as D (5 bases). The V end was cut by 4 bases, the J end by 2 bases, with 12 bases between. CDR1 is MNHNS and CDR2 is SASEGT in the germline V gene. The CDR3 length is 14 residues. The DNA for the CDR3 is TGTGCCAGCAGTGGGGGAGACAACACCTACGAGCAGTACTTC. Translating gives CASSGGDNTYEQYF.

The chain is built from TRBV7-8 and TRBJ2-7; tentatively, D is TRBD1 (5 bases). The CDR3 has 15 amino acids. The germline V and J ends were trimmed by 5 bases and 4 bases, with 18 bases remaining between them. CDR1 and CDR2 (germline): SGHVS, FQNEAQ. The CDR3 nucleotides read TGTGCCAGCAGCCCCTTCCCAGGGCCCAATTACGAGCAGTACTTC. Its translation: CASSPFPGPNYEQYF.

V and J are TRBV6-6 and TRBJ2-1; D perhaps matches TRBD2 (7 bases). The CDR3 loop spans 14 amino acids. V lost 4 bases, J lost 6 bases, and 13 bases lay in between. In germline, CDR1 is MNHNY, CDR2 SVGAGI (reference sequence). The CDR3 loop is CASSLGGGRNEQFF. CDR3 DNA sequence: TGTGCCAGCAGTTTAGGGGGGGGTCGCAATGAGCAGTTCTTC.